Listed here are 10 T cell receptor beta chains from one sample, sequenced in a study of blood T cell repertoires in COVID-19. Profiled with immunoSEQ multiplex PCR; TCRdb holds only in-frame clones, not every one. The profile shows roughly 200,000 clones, approximately 86% of them singletons. The sequencing input was PBMCs or T cells enriched from blood (not recorded which). The receptors were sampled from a woman in her 40s with acute COVID-19.

The chain has TRBV5-3 and TRBJ1-2; possibly TRBD1 for D (6 bases). TRBV5-3 is treated as an ORF (open reading frame) with a function not yet certain. The CDR3 is 16 residues long. V was shortened by 0 bases and J by 3 bases, with 15 bases between the two germline ends. The CDR3 DNA sequence: TGTGCCAGAAGCTTGGAGGGGACATCTCGGGACTATGGCTACACCTTC. Translation gives CARSLEGTSRDYGYTF.

The chain combines TRBV28 with TRBJ1-1; tentative D call: TRBD1 (6 bases). V gave up 2 bases and J gave up 0 bases, with 13 bases separating them. Per germline, CDR1 MDHEN and CDR2 SYDVKM. There are 16 residues in the CDR3. The CDR3 nucleotides read TGTGCCAGCAGTTTAGACAGGAGAATCATGAACACTGAAGCTTTCTTT. Its protein product is CASSLDRRIMNTEAFF. Using reference TRBV28 and TRBJ1-1 for the parts outside the CDR3, the full variable domain is DVKVTQSSRYLVKRTGEKVFLECVQDMDHENMFWYRQDPGLGLRLIYFSYDVKMKEKGDIPEGYSVSREKKERFSLILESASTNQTSMYLCASSLDRRIMNTEAFFGQGTRLTVV.

The chain has TRBV28 and TRBJ1-6; a possible D gene is TRBD1 (5 bases). CDR3 length equals 16 residues. V was pared by 4 bases and J by 8 bases, with 18 bases between. The germline CDR1 and CDR2 sequences are MDHEN and SYDVKM. Written as DNA, the CDR3 is TGTGCCAGCAGTTCCCGGGGGAGGGGTAGGGATTCACCCCTCCACTTT. Protein product: CASSSRGRGRDSPLHF.

In its sample, this clone was seen once. This chain joins TRBV11-2 and TRBJ2-2; D unclear. The CDR3 is 12 amino acids. CDR1 is SGHAT, CDR2 FQNNGV, per germline. The ends were cut back, 2 bases at V and 7 bases at J, with 5 bases in the middle. The CDR3 nucleotides read TGTGCCAGCAGCTTACGACTCGGGGAGCTGTTTTTT. This translates into CASSLRLGELFF.

The CDR3 sequence: CASRREALATDTQYF. The CDR3 bases are TGTGCCAGCAGAAGGGAAGCGCTAGCCACAGATACGCAGTATTTT. This chain uses TRBV2 with TRBJ2-3; possible D gene TRBD2, 5 bases. Germline V gene sequence: CDR1 SNHLY, CDR2 FYNNEI. The CDR3 consists of 15 residues. The V gene lost 6 bases and the J gene lost 2 bases, with 15 bases spanning the gap.

This clone has a single count. V is TRBV7-9 and J is TRBJ2-7; 9 positions match TRBD1. The CDR3 has 13 amino acids. Germline trimming cut 5 bases from V and 5 bases from J; bases unmatched to any gene: 4. CDR1 is SEHNR, CDR2 FQNEAQ, per germline (reference sequence). CDR3 sequence (DNA): TGTGCCAGCAGCCCCAGGACAGGGGACGAGCAGTACTTC. It encodes CASSPRTGDEQYF.

The genes are TRBV28 and TRBJ2-1, with 11 nucleotides matching TRBD2. Germline V gene sequence: CDR1 MDHEN, CDR2 SYDVKM. This CDR3 is built from 14 residues. The V and J ends lost 7 bases and 7 bases, in that order; junction bases with no gene match: 6. CDR3: CASIGSSGRNEQFF. CDR3 DNA: TGTGCCAGCATCGGGTCTAGCGGGAGGAATGAGCAGTTCTTC.

In this sample, this clone turned up once. The chain employs TRBV4-3 and TRBJ2-1; maybe TRBD2 (5 bases). CDR1 and CDR2 from the germline V gene are LGHNA and YSLEER. The V end lost 0 bases, the J end lost 1 base, and 7 bases lay between the germline ends. The CDR3 is 15 residues long. The CDR3 DNA reads as TGCGCCAGCAGCCAAGAACCGGGATCCTACAATGAGCAGTTCTTC. Protein: CASSQEPGSYNEQFF.

The chain employs TRBV18 and TRBJ1-1; TRBD1 matches 8 bases. The CDR3 is 14 amino acids. Per the germline V gene, CDR1 is KGHSH and CDR2 is LQKENI. V lost 5 bases, J lost 2 bases, and 4 bases stayed unmatched. The DNA for the CDR3 is TGTGCCAGCTCATTCACAGGGGGTAACACTGAAGCTTTCTTT. It yields the protein CASSFTGGNTEAFF.

The chain links TRBV5-8 to TRBJ1-1; 7 nucleotides align to TRBD1. The CDR3 loop spans 13 amino acids. The V gene end was trimmed by 5 bases and the J gene end by 4 bases; junction bases not matched to a gene: 5. Germline assignment: CDR1 SGHTS and CDR2 YDEGEE. CDR3 protein: CASRHPGGTEAFF. Here the CDR3 DNA reads TGTGCCAGCAGACACCCAGGGGGCACTGAAGCTTTCTTT.